This T cell receptor beta chain was identified in a study of blood T cell repertoires in COVID-19. Study as a whole: Both acute and convalescent COVID-19 samples were obtained from the United States, Italy and Spain. Sample material is recorded as cDNA or gDNA derived from T cells, B-cell-depleted T cells, or PBMCs.

While infection was still active, Seattle patients were enrolled and then followed longitudinally. How the authors handled the data: From reference gene primer amplification, estimates of nucleated cell counts were derived. TCRdb's copy holds only in-frame clones and misses some; the assay was immunoSEQ multiplex PCR. For V, J and clone size, that table is used; D and trimming come from the DNA. Among around 150,000 clones listed, 82% were seen once. The CDR3 sequence is 15 residues long. V was shortened by 0 bases and J by 8 bases, with 15 bases between the two germline ends. From germline, CDR1 is SGDLS and CDR2 YYNGEE.

This chain connects TRBV9 to TRBJ2-1, with D maybe TRBD1 (5 bases). Sequencing was carried out using peripheral blood. The source of this sequence is a woman aged 40 to 49 with COVID-19, enrolled during active disease. As DNA, the CDR3 is TGTGCCAGCAGCGTAGGACTTTACACCAGGGATGAGCAGTTCTTC. Residues: CASSVGLYTRDEQFF.